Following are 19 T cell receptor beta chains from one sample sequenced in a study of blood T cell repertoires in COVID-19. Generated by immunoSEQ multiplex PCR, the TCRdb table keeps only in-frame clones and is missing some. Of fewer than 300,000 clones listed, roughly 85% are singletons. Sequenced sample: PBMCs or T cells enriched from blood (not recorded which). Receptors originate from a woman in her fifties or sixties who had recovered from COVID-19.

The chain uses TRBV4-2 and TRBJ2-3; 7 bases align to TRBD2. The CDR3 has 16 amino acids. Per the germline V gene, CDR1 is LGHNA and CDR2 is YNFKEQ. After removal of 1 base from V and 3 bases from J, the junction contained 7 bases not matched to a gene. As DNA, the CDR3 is TGTGCCAGCAGCCAAGTGACGGCGGGAGTGACAGATACGCAGTATTTT. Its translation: CASSQVTAGVTDTQYF.

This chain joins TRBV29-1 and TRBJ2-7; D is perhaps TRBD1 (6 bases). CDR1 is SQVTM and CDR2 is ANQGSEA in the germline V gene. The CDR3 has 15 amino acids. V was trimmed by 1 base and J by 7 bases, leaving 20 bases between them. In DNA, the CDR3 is TGCAGCGTTGAAGGGGGGCAGGACTCTACGAGGGAGCAGTACTTC. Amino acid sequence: CSVEGGQDSTREQYF.

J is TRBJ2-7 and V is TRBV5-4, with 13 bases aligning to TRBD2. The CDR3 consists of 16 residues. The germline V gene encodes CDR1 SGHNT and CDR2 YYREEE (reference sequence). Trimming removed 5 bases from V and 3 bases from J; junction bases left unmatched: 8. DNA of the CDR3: TGTGCCAGCAGTCCTGGACTAGCGGGAGTCTACTACGAGCAGTACTTC. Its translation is CASSPGLAGVYYEQYF.

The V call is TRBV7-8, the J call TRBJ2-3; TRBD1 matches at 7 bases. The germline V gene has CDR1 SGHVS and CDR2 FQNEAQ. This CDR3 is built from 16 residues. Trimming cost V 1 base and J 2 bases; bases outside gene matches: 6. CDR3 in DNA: TGTGCCAGCAGCTTAGAAGGGGACAGAATCACAGATACGCAGTATTTT. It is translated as CASSLEGDRITDTQYF.

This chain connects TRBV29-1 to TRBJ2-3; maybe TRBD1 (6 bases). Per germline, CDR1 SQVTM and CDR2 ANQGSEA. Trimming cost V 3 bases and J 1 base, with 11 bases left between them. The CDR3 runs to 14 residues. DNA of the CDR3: TGCAGCGTTGATACTAAGGGGGGCACAGATACGCAGTATTTT. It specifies CSVDTKGGTDTQYF.

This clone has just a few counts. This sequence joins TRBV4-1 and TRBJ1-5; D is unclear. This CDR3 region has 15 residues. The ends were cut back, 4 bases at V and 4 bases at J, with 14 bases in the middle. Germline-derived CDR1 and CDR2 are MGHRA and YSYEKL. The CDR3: CASSLVPDKNQPQHF. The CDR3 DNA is TGCGCCAGCAGCCTAGTTCCCGACAAGAATCAGCCCCAGCATTTT.

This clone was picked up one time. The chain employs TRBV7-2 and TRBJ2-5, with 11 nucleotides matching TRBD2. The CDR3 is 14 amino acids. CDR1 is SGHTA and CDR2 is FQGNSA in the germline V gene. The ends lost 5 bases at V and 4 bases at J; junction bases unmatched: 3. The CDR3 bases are TGTGCCAGCAGCCCGACTAGCGGGATAGAGACCCAGTACTTC. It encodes CASSPTSGIETQYF. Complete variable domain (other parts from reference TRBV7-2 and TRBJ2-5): GAGVSQSPSNKVTEKGKDVELRCDPISGHTALYWYRQSLGQGLEFLIYFQGNSAPDKSGLPSDRFSAERTGGSVSTLTIQRTQQEDSAVYLCASSPTSGIETQYFGPGTRLLVL.

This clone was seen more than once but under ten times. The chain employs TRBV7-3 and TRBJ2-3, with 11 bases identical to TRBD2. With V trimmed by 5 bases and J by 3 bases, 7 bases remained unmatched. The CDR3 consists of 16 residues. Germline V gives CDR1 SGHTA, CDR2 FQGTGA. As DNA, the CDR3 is TGTGCCAGCAGCACCTCTAGCGGGGGGATAACAGATACGCAGTATTTT. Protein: CASSTSSGGITDTQYF.

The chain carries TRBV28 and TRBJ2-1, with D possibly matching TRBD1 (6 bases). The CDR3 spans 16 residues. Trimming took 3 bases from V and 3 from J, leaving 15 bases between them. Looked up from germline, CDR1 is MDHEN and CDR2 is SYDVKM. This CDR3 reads CASSLVGGSGYNEQFF. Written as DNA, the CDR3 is TGTGCCAGCAGTTTGGTAGGGGGATCCGGCTACAATGAGCAGTTCTTC. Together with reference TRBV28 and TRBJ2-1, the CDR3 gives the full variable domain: DVKVTQSSRYLVKRTGEKVFLECVQDMDHENMFWYRQDPGLGLRLIYFSYDVKMKEKGDIPEGYSVSREKKERFSLILESASTNQTSMYLCASSLVGGSGYNEQFFGPGTRLTVL.

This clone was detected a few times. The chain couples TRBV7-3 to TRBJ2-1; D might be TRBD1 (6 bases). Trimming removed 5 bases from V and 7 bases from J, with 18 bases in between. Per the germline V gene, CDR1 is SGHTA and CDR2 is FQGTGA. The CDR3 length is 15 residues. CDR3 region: CASSPPGRGINEQFF. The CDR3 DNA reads TGTGCCAGCAGCCCCCCAGGCAGGGGAATAAATGAGCAGTTCTTC.

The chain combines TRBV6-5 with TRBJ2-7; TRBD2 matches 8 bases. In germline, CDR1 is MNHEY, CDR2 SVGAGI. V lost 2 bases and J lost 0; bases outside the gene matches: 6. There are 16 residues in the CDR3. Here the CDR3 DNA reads TGTGCCAGCAGTTACCTCCCCGGGACTAGCTCCTACGAGCAGTACTTC. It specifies CASSYLPGTSSYEQYF.

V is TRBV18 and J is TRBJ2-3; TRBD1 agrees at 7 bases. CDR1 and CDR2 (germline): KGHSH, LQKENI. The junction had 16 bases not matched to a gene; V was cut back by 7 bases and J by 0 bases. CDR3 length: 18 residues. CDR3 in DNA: TGTGCCAGCTTCCCCCTTAGGGCGGACAGGTTTAGCACAGATACGCAGTATTTT. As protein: CASFPLRADRFSTDTQYF.

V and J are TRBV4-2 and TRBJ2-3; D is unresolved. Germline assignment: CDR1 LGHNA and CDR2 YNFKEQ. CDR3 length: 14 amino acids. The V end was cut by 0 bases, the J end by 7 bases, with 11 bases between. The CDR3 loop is CASSQETLTNTQYF. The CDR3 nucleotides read TGTGCCAGCAGCCAAGAGACTCTTACGAATACGCAGTATTTT.

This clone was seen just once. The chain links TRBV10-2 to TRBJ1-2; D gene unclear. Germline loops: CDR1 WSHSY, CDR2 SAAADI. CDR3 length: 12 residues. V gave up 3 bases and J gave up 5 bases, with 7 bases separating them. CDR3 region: CASSESVYGYTF. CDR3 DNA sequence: TGCGCCAGCAGTGAATCGGTGTATGGCTACACCTTC.

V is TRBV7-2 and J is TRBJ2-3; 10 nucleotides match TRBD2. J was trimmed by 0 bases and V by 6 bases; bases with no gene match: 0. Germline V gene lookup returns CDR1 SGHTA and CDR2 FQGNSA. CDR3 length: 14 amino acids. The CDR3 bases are TGTGCCAGCAGTAGCGGGAGGAGCACAGATACGCAGTATTTT. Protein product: CASSSGRSTDTQYF.

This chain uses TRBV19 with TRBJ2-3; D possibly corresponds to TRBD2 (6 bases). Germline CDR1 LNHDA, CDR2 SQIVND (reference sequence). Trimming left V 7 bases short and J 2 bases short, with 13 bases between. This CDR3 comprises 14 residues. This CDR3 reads CASNPQRATDTQYF. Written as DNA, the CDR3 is TGTGCCAGTAATCCACAGCGGGCCACAGATACGCAGTATTTT. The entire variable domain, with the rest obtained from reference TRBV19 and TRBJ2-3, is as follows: DGGITQSPKYLFRKEGQNVTLSCEQNLNHDAMYWYRQDPGQGLRLIYYSQIVNDFQKGDIAEGYSVSREKKESFPLTVTSAQKNPTAFYLCASNPQRATDTQYFGPGTRLTVL.

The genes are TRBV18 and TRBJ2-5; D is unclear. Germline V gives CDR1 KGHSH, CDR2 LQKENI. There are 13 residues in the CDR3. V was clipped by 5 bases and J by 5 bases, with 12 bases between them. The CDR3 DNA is TGTGCCAGCTCAGTCCAACTTTCTGAGACCCAGTACTTC. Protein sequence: CASSVQLSETQYF. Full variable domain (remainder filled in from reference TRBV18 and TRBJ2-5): NAGVMQNPRHLVRRRGQEARLRCSPMKGHSHVYWYRQLPEEGLKFMVYLQKENIIDESGMPKERFSAEFPKEGPSILRIQQVVRGDSAAYFCASSVQLSETQYFGPGTRLLVL.

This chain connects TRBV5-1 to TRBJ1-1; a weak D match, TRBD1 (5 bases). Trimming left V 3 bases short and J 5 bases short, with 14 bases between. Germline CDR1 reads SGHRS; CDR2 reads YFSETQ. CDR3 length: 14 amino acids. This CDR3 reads CASSWGEGGTEAFF. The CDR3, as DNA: TGCGCCAGCAGCTGGGGGGAGGGCGGAACTGAAGCTTTCTTT.

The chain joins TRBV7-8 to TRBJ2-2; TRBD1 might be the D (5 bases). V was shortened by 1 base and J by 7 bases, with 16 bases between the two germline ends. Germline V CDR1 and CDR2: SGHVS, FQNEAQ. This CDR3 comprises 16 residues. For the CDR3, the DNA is TGTGCCAGCAGCTTAGACTTGGGCAGGGCAAACGGGGAGCTGTTTTTT. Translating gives CASSLDLGRANGELFF.